The rows below give T cell receptor beta chains drawn from one sample of a study of T cell changes during pregnancy in multiple sclerosis. Method: immunoSEQ multiplex PCR; TCRdb's copy keeps in-frame clones and lacks some. The table records 35,000 to 40,000 clones, around nine tenths of them present only once. Specimen: CD8+ T cells from peripheral blood mononuclear cells, collected in the third trimester of pregnancy. The source of these receptors is a female donor with multiple sclerosis, enrolled in a pregnancy study. Each CDR3 is given with its conserved first and last residue. D genes are given only for firm matches. Some rows have no size entry. The others give once, few or many, or a class for an expanded clone.

V: TRBV27
D: NA
J: TRBJ2-1
size: NA
DNA: TGTGCCAGCAGGTTCGGACGGGGTGAGCAGTTCTTC
CDR3: CASRFGRGEQFF

V: TRBV4-1
D: NA
J: TRBJ2-5
size: NA
DNA: TGCGCCAGCAGCCAAGTGGCGGTGAGCGGCGCCCAAGAGACCCAGTACTTC
CDR3: CASSQVAVSGAQETQYF

V: TRBV4-2
D: NA
J: TRBJ2-1
size: NA
DNA: TGTGCCAGCAGCCAACGTGACCTGCGGGGCCCATACAATGAGCAGTTCTTC
CDR3: CASSQRDLRGPYNEQFF

V: TRBV5-1
D: NA
J: TRBJ1-6
size: NA
DNA: TGCGCCAGCAGCTTGTGGGGCATCGGCTCCTATAATTCACCCCTCCACTTT
CDR3: CASSLWGIGSYNSPLHF

V: TRBV19
D: TRBD2
J: TRBJ2-2
size: few
DNA: TGTGCCAGTACAAGCCTGGGGGGGGACGGGGAGCTGTTTTTT
CDR3: CASTSLGGDGELFF

V: TRBV7-6
D: NA
J: TRBJ1-1
size: NA
DNA: TGTGCCAGCAGCCCCCAGTTTGAAGCTTTCTTT
CDR3: CASSPQFEAFF

V: TRBV19
D: TRBD1
J: TRBJ1-2
size: NA
DNA: TGTGCCAGTAGTAGGTTGAGAGGACAGGGGATGAACTATGGCTACACCTTC
CDR3: CASSRLRGQGMNYGYTF

V: TRBV5-5
D: TRBD2
J: TRBJ2-1
size: NA
DNA: TGTGCCAGCAGCTCGGGGGTAGCGGGGTACTCAAACAATGAGCAGTTCTTC
CDR3: CASSSGVAGYSNNEQFF

V: TRBV4-3
D: NA
J: TRBJ2-7
size: NA
DNA: TGCGCCAGCAGCCAAGGGTACTGGGGAGAGCTTTACGAGCAGTACTTC
CDR3: CASSQGYWGELYEQYF

V: TRBV9
D: TRBD1
J: TRBJ1-2
size: once
DNA: TGTGCCAGCAGCGTAAACAGGGGCCTATTTAACTATGGCTACACCTTC
CDR3: CASSVNRGLFNYGYTF

V: TRBV6-5
D: TRBD2
J: TRBJ2-7
size: NA
DNA: TGTGCCAGCAGTTACCCGGGGGGGGAGCAGTACTTC
CDR3: CASSYPGGEQYF

V: TRBV9
D: NA
J: TRBJ2-3
size: NA
DNA: TGTGCCAGCAGCGTCAGCGGTAGTTGGGATACGCAGTATTTT
CDR3: CASSVSGSWDTQYF

V: TRBV9
D: NA
J: TRBJ1-1
size: NA
DNA: TGTGCCAGCAGCGTAGACGGGGGACCCACTGAAGCTTTCTTT
CDR3: CASSVDGGPTEAFF

V: TRBV12-5
D: TRBD1
J: TRBJ1-2
size: NA
DNA: TGTGCTAGTGGGGGGACAGGGTTGGGGTATGGCTACACCTTC
CDR3: CASGGTGLGYGYTF

V: TRBV30
D: NA
J: TRBJ1-2
size: NA
DNA: TGTGCCTGGAGTGTCCGGGGGGACGGCTACACCTTC
CDR3: CAWSVRGDGYTF

V: TRBV6-1
D: TRBD1
J: TRBJ1-5
size: NA
DNA: TGTGCCAGCAGTGAATGGACAGGGAGCAATCAGCCCCAGCATTTT
CDR3: CASSEWTGSNQPQHF

V: TRBV7-2
D: NA
J: TRBJ2-1
size: NA
DNA: TGTGCCAGCAGCCCGAGCTCCTACAATGAGCAGTTCTTC
CDR3: CASSPSSYNEQFF

V: TRBV4-1
D: TRBD1
J: TRBJ2-3
size: NA
DNA: TGCGCCAGCAGCCAACCCCGGACAGGGGAGCCAGATACGCAGTATTTT
CDR3: CASSQPRTGEPDTQYF

V: TRBV7-9
D: TRBD2
J: TRBJ2-1
size: NA
DNA: TGTGCCAGCAGCTTCACTAGCGGGCCTTACAATGAGCAGTTCTTC
CDR3: CASSFTSGPYNEQFF

V: TRBV25-1
D: NA
J: TRBJ1-2
size: NA
DNA: TGTGCCAGCAGCTTCAGCAGGGAAGGCTACACCTTC
CDR3: CASSFSREGYTF

V: TRBV7-8
D: NA
J: TRBJ1-5
size: once
DNA: TGTGCCAGCACTTTTATAGCGAGCAATCAGCCCCAGCATTTT
CDR3: CASTFIASNQPQHF

V: TRBV6-4
D: TRBD2
J: TRBJ2-1
size: NA
DNA: TGTGCCAGCAGTGAACTAGCGGGGGGGGATGAGCAGTTCTTC
CDR3: CASSELAGGDEQFF

V: TRBV9
D: TRBD2
J: TRBJ2-7
size: once
DNA: TGTGCCAGCAGCGGAGGCCAAGCGGGGGGATACGAGCAGTACTTC
CDR3: CASSGGQAGGYEQYF

V: TRBV6-5
D: TRBD1
J: TRBJ2-7
size: NA
DNA: TGTGCATGTCACAGGGGCCACGAGCAGTACTTC
CDR3: CACHRGHEQYF

V: TRBV29-1
D: NA
J: TRBJ1-2
size: NA
DNA: TGCAGCGCCACCGATATCACAGAAGAGAAGAATAACTATGGCTACACCTTC
CDR3: CSATDITEEKNNYGYTF

V: TRBV4-2
D: NA
J: TRBJ2-5
size: NA
DNA: TGTGCCAGCAGCCAAGATAGGAGCGGCGCCCCAGAGACCCAGTACTTC
CDR3: CASSQDRSGAPETQYF

V: TRBV10-2
D: NA
J: TRBJ2-7
size: NA
DNA: TGCGCCAGCAGGCAGATCTACGAGCAGTACTTC
CDR3: CASRQIYEQYF

V: TRBV18
D: TRBD1
J: TRBJ2-7
size: NA
DNA: TGTGCCAGCTCGAGGCTACGTTTGGGACAGGCCCCCTACGAGCAGTACTTC
CDR3: CASSRLRLGQAPYEQYF

V: TRBV25-1
D: TRBD1
J: TRBJ1-1
size: once
DNA: TGTGCCAGCAGTGCGGGACAGCGGACTGAAGCTTTCTTT
CDR3: CASSAGQRTEAFF

V: TRBV6-5
D: NA
J: TRBJ1-5
size: few
DNA: TGTGCCAGCAGTTACCGTTCCAATCAGCCCCAGCATTTT
CDR3: CASSYRSNQPQHF

V: TRBV11-2
D: NA
J: TRBJ1-4
size: once
DNA: TGTGCCAGCACTTTTGGCCCTTCCACTAATGAAAAACTGTTTTTT
CDR3: CASTFGPSTNEKLFF

V: TRBV9
D: NA
J: TRBJ1-5
size: NA
DNA: TGTGCCAGCAGCGTTTCGGAGGGAGGTCAGCCCCAGCATTTT
CDR3: CASSVSEGGQPQHF

V: TRBV9
D: NA
J: TRBJ1-1
size: once
DNA: TGTGCCAGCAGCCCTACTGACACCATGAACACTGAAGCTTTCTTT
CDR3: CASSPTDTMNTEAFF

V: TRBV9
D: NA
J: TRBJ1-2
size: NA
DNA: TGTGCCAGCAGCCCCAGGCACCGTTTATATGGCTACACCTTC
CDR3: CASSPRHRLYGYTF

V: TRBV15
D: NA
J: TRBJ1-2
size: NA
DNA: TGTGCCACCAGCAGCAAAGGGGCGATTAACTATGGCTACACCTTC
CDR3: CATSSKGAINYGYTF

V: TRBV6-5
D: TRBD1
J: TRBJ1-3
size: NA
DNA: TGTGCCAGCAGTTTTGACAGGGGAGCTGGAAACACCATATATTTT
CDR3: CASSFDRGAGNTIYF

V: TRBV5-1
D: NA
J: TRBJ2-7
size: NA
DNA: TGCGCCAGCAGCTTAGCGGACGGATACGAGCAGTACTTC
CDR3: CASSLADGYEQYF

V: TRBV2
D: NA
J: TRBJ1-1
size: NA
DNA: TGTGCCAGCACCAGGTGGGGGGAAGACACTGAAGCTTTCTTT
CDR3: CASTRWGEDTEAFF

V: TRBV9
D: NA
J: TRBJ1-6
size: NA
DNA: TGTGCCAGCAGCGTTCGGGGCACGGCGGGGGGTTCCCTCCACTTT
CDR3: CASSVRGTAGGSLHF

V: TRBV7-9
D: TRBD1
J: TRBJ2-5
size: NA
DNA: TGTGCCAGCAGCTTATCGACAGGGCCGGCGGAGACCCAGTACTTC
CDR3: CASSLSTGPAETQYF

V: TRBV28
D: NA
J: TRBJ1-2
size: NA
DNA: TGTGCCAGCGCCGGAGGGGCATATGGCTACACCTTC
CDR3: CASAGGAYGYTF